The 16 T cell receptor beta chains below were found in one sample sequenced in a study of tumor-infiltrating lymphocytes in primary liver carcinoma. Using a constant-region primer together with ProtoScript II reverse transcriptase, TCR beta cDNA was made from roughly 520 ng of total RNA. Libraries covering TCR beta were generated through three nested multiplex PCR rounds (using a slightly modified ARM-PCR). TRBV1-TRBV30 forward primers paired with a C-beta reverse primer drove the first two PCR rounds, about 10 cycles each. TCRdb called the multiplex PCR reads again in MiXCR, with one record for every CDR3 protein. Here the sample spans 100,000 or so distinct CDR3 sequences, more than 65% being singletons. Co-extraction yielded RNA and DNA from around 20-30 mg of unsorted bulk tissue. Material: liver tumor tissue from sampling region 2. Subset specified: tumor region T2, inferior pole. These receptors were taken from a woman in her sixties with primary liver carcinoma and hepatitis B virus infection.

About this clonotype itself: The junction departs from the called germline gene at one end, perhaps through a read error. This chain uses TRBV11-2 with TRBJ2-3; TRBD2 aligns across 7 bases. This CDR3 has 16 amino acids. Per the germline V gene, CDR1 is SGHAT and CDR2 is FQNNGV. CDR3 amino acids: CASSLLVGGAVDTLYF. The CDR3 DNA follows: TGTGCCAGCAGCTTATTAGTGGGAGGGGCCGTAGATACGCTGTATTTT.

The gene calls are TRBV28 and TRBJ2-5, with D possibly TRBD2 on 5 matching bases. This CDR3 comprises 14 residues. The ends were cut back, 7 bases at V and 4 bases at J, with 16 bases in the middle. Per germline, CDR1 MDHEN and CDR2 SYDVKM. The CDR3 here is CASTTERARETQYF. CDR3 sequence (DNA): TGTGCCAGCACGACCGAGAGGGCCAGAGAGACCCAGTACTTC.

In the case of this clonotype: A read error is likely, as this CDR3 ends without the conserved phenylalanine or tryptophan. The chain has TRBV11-2 and TRBJ2-1; TRBD2 agrees at 11 bases. Germline values: CDR1 SGHAT, CDR2 FQNNGV. The CDR3 covers 17 residues. CDR3 DNA sequence: TGTACCAGCAGCAGGAGATTAGCGGGAGGGTCGGGGGATGAGCAGTTCTCC. Translation: CTSSRRLAGGSGDEQFS.

This clonotype occurred many times. This chain links TRBV30 with TRBJ1-2, with a weak D call TRBD1 (6 bases). CDR3 size: 12 residues. V was pared by 2 bases and J by 2 bases, with 6 bases between. Germline lookup yields CDR1 GTSNPN and CDR2 SVGIG (reference sequence). CDR3 protein: CAWSQGNYGYTF. The CDR3 nucleotides are TGTGCCTGGAGTCAGGGGAACTATGGCTACACCTTC.

This clonotype has a handful of counts. Sequence at one end of the junction differs from germline and may be a read error. This chain connects TRBV11-2 to TRBJ2-5, with D possibly matching TRBD2 (5 bases). The CDR3 spans 15 residues. Germline CDR1 SGHAT, CDR2 FQNNGV. The CDR3, as DNA: TGTGCCAGCAGCCAGATCCAACTGGGGTGGGAGACCCGGTACTTC. Amino acids: CASSQIQLGWETRYF.

Of note for this clonotype: This may arise from a read error, as a much more abundant clone is one base away. This chain uses TRBV6-6 with TRBJ2-5, with 10 nucleotides matching TRBD2. With 6 bases clipped from V and 5 bases from J, the junction kept 9 bases outside the gene matches. This CDR3 has 15 amino acids. Germline CDR1 and CDR2: MNHNY and SVGAGI (reference sequence). This CDR3 reads CASSRAGGPEETQYF. Written as DNA, the CDR3 is TGTGCCAGCAGCAGAGCGGGAGGGCCGGAGGAGACCCAGTACTTC.

Worth noting for this clonotype: The junction departs from the called germline gene at one end, perhaps through a read error. The chain couples TRBV6-5 to TRBJ2-2; the D call may be TRBD1 or TRBD2 (6 bases each). Germline assignment: CDR1 MNHEY and CDR2 SVGAGI. The length of the CDR3 is 17 residues. CDR3 in DNA: TGTGCCAGCAGTTACTCGAGGGGGACTGAGAACACCGGGGAACTGTTTTTT. Translating gives CASSYSRGTENTGELFF.

This clonotype was found many times. As DNA, the CDR3 is TGCGCCAGCAGCCAGACCAGGGGTATGGGCTACGAGCAGTACTTC. Translating it yields CASSQTRGMGYEQYF. The chain has TRBV4-1 and TRBJ2-7; D might be TRBD1 (6 bases). The V gene's germline CDR1 is MGHRA and CDR2 YSYEKL. The length of the CDR3 is 15 residues. The ends were cut back, 3 bases at V and 3 bases at J, with 15 bases in the middle.

This clonotype was found many times. V and J are TRBV14 and TRBJ1-1; D perhaps matches TRBD1 (5 bases). V lost 3 bases, J lost 7 bases, and 24 bases lay in between. The CDR3 length is 17 residues. CDR1 is SGHDN, CDR2 FVKESK, per germline. The CDR3 DNA sequence: TGTGCCAGCAGCCACGAAGGGGTAGAGTTAGGTTATTTTGAAGCTTTCTTT. The encoded protein is CASSHEGVELGYFEAFF.

This clonotype showed up many times. The rearrangement uses TRBV29-1 and TRBJ2-7; TRBD1 agrees at 11 bases. The germline V gene has CDR1 SQVTM and CDR2 ANQGSEA. V lost 4 bases, J lost 6 bases, and 5 bases stayed unmatched. This CDR3 spans 13 amino acids. The CDR3 loop is CSVGTGGGGEQYF. The CDR3 coding sequence is TGCAGCGTTGGGACAGGGGGCGGCGGCGAGCAGTACTTC.

This clonotype was observed many times. Its ends do not fully match the called genes, so a read error is possible. This chain joins TRBV6-5 and TRBJ1-1; D is ambiguous. Germline V gene sequence: CDR1 MNHEY, CDR2 SVGAGI. The CDR3 covers 18 residues. The CDR3 DNA sequence: TGTGCCAGCAGTTACTCAGTATCCCCAACCGGCCTGAAGACTGAAGCTTTCTTT. It yields the protein CASSYSVSPTGLKTEAFF.

Worth noting for this clonotype: Possible read error: a much larger clone is one base away. V gene TRBV11-2 combines with J gene TRBJ2-4; TRBD2 aligns across 13 bases. The CDR3 is 15 amino acids. Germline CDR1 SGHAT, CDR2 FQNNGV. Written as DNA, the CDR3 is TGTGCCAGCAGCTTCCAACTAGCGGGAGGGAACATTCGGTACTTC. This encodes CASSFQLAGGNIRYF.

Points on this clonotype: Compared with germline, one end of the junction differs, possibly owing to a read error. V usage is TRBV6-1 and J usage is TRBJ2-2; 8 nucleotides line up with TRBD2. Germline V gene lookup returns CDR1 MNHNS and CDR2 SASEGT. This CDR3 comprises 14 residues. As DNA, the CDR3 is TGTGCCAGTAGTGACGGGAGGGCCACCGGGAAGCTGTTTTTT. This codes for CASSDGRATGKLFF.

This clonotype was counted a single time. V gene TRBV29-1 combines with J gene TRBJ1-2; 7 nucleotides line up with TRBD1. After removal of 4 bases from V and 6 bases from J, the junction contained 8 bases not matched to a gene. Germline-derived CDR1 and CDR2 are SQVTM and ANQGSEA. The CDR3 is made up of 13 amino acids. The CDR3 DNA reads as TGCAGCGTTGCGCAAGGGACAGAGGATGGCTACACCTTC. Amino acids: CSVAQGTEDGYTF.

This clonotype was detected many times. V and J are TRBV12-3 or TRBV12-4 and TRBJ1-1; no clear D. The CDR3 length is 12 residues. Trimming cost V 5 bases and J 3 bases, with 7 bases left between them. The CDR3 bases are TGTGCCAGCAGTGCGCAGTACACTGAAGCTTTCTTT. Its translation is CASSAQYTEAFF.

To note about this clonotype: Germline and junction disagree at one end, which may indicate a read error. V and J are TRBV11-2 and TRBJ1-4; 7 bases agree with TRBD1. Germline V gene sequence: CDR1 SGHAT, CDR2 FQNNGV. CDR3 length equals 18 residues. The CDR3 nucleotides read TGTGCCAGCAGCTTGACAGGGACCACTCGAACAACTAATGAAAAACTGCTTTTT. Residues: CASSLTGTTRTTNEKLLF. Combining the CDR3 with reference TRBV11-2 and TRBJ1-4 gives the whole variable domain EAGVAQSPRYKIIEKRQSVAFWCNPISGHATLYWYQQILGQGPKLLIQFQNNGVVDDSQLPKDRFSAERLKGVDSTLKIQPAKLEDSAVYLCASSLTGTTRTTNEKLLFGSGTQLSVL.